The TCR beta chain described here comes from a study of early T cells in non-severe SARS-CoV-2 infection. On the study more broadly: Bulk RNA isolated from unsorted whole blood underwent sequencing; chains were not paired. Study-wide points: VDJdb matches were skewed toward anti-spike CD8 T cell responses.

This clonotype was seen more than once but under ten times. What it binds is unknown. The trim removed 1 base at V and 2 bases at J, leaving 2 bases unmatched. Germline V CDR1 and CDR2: KGHSH, LQKENI. The CDR3 sequence is 17 residues long. Unique molecular identifiers (one per individual cDNA molecule) were attached. From the 5' RACE reads, TCRdb called clonotypes with MiXCR, one entry per CDR3 protein. This sample has approximately 81,000 distinct CDR3 sequences, with roughly 13% found just once. The sequence derives from an adult who was a healthcare worker with PCR-confirmed SARS-CoV-2 infection or an uninfected control (not recorded which). V usage is TRBV18 and J usage is TRBJ1-4; 12 bases match TRBD1. Sequencing used whole blood. CDR3 sequence (DNA): TGTGCCAGCTCACCACGGGGACAGGGGGCGACTAATGAAAAACTGTTTTTT. Encoded protein: CASSPRGQGATNEKLFF.